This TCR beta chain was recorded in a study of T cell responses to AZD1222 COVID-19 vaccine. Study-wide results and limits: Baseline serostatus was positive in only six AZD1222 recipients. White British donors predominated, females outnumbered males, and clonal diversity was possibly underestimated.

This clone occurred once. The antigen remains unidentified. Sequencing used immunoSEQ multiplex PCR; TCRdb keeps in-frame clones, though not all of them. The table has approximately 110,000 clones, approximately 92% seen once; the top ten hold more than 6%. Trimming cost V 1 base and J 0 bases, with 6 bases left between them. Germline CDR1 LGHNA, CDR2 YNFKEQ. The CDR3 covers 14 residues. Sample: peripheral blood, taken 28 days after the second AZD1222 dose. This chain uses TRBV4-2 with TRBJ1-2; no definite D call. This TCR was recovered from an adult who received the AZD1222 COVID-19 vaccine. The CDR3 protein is CASSQVPANYGYTF. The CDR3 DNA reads TGTGCCAGCAGCCAAGTTCCCGCTAACTATGGCTACACCTTC.